This paragraph covers one T cell receptor (beta chain) sequence. This record comes from a study of OX40 agonist ivuxolimab in advanced cancers. Across the study: Enrolled patients in dose escalation had cancers that were hepatocellular carcinoma, melanoma, renal cell or head and neck cancer. Having had anti-PD-1, anti-PD-L1 or anti-CTLA-4 therapy before was allowed, and about 40% had some.

The V end was cut by 5 bases, the J end by 1 base, with 15 bases between. The germline gives CDR1 SGDLS, CDR2 YYNGEE. The CDR3 runs 15 residues. The protocol was immunoSEQ multiplex PCR, while the TCRdb copy is restricted to in-frame clones and leaves out a portion. The sample consists of around 100,000 clones, 85% to 95% of them appearing once. The chain links TRBV9 to TRBJ1-1, with D tentatively TRBD1 (5 bases). Sequencing was performed on CD4+ or CD8+ T cells sorted from blood, taken in a trial of the OX40 agonist ivuxolimab. The source of this sequence is an adult with an advanced solid tumor such as melanoma, head and neck, liver or kidney cancer. CDR3 bases: TGTGCCAGCAGACCACCCGGGACGGAGAACACTGAAGCTTTCTTT. The encoded protein is CASRPPGTENTEAFF.